This T cell receptor beta chain comes out of a study of CD4 T cells in relation to SARS-CoV-2 and coronaviruses. Overall study: PBMCs were cultured with antigen for over nine days before TCR beta sequencing. The HLA restriction of the shared crossreactive spike epitopes was mapped.

The repertoire was sequenced with immunoSEQ multiplex PCR; TCRdb's copy has only in-frame clones and lacks some. The table has 14,000 or so clones, under 80% seen once; the top ten hold about 17%. Comments on this clone: The antigen is unknown.

Losses at the gene ends were 3 bases for V and 4 bases for J; bases not matched to a gene: 2. The CDR3 sequence is 14 residues long. Germline CDR1 SGHAT, CDR2 FQNNGV. CD4+ T cells from unexposed donors were obtained before the COVID-19 pandemic (2011-2018). The cells were cultured for approximately 10 days before CD4+ T cells were isolated. PBMCs were plated at two million per well in IL-2-containing medium. The TCR was taken from a human donor in good health. What was sequenced was CD4+ T cells from PBMCs, cultured in vitro. The chain recombines TRBV11-2 with TRBJ1-2; 10 bases align to TRBD1. The CDR3 region is CASSFGQGGYGYTF. In DNA, the CDR3 is TGTGCCAGCAGCTTTGGACAGGGGGGCTATGGCTACACCTTC.